This T cell receptor (beta chain) originates from a study of radiotherapy plus CTLA-4 blockade in lung cancer (dated by TCRdb to 2016 to 2019). In the study overall: Among enrolled patients, roughly 18% had an objective response and 25% to 35% reached disease control.

Broader findings and caveats from the paper: The strongest predictors of response were reported to be early dynamic shifts in blood T cell clones along with a rise in serum interferon-beta following radiation. After treatment with radiotherapy and ipilimumab, TCR clones that came from tumors expanded in the peripheral blood.

The study evaluated CTLA-4 blockade (ipilimumab) given together with focal radiation therapy in patients who had chemo-refractory metastatic non-small-cell lung cancer. The library relied on the immunoSEQ multiplex PCR assay. In TCRdb, the immuneACCESS table is reduced to in-frame sequences with V and J assigned. These tables do not hold every clone; where another copy was compared, an unresolved V gene accounts for under half, and the others remain unexplained. This sample lists tens of thousands of clones; around four fifths were detected once. More than 7% of the sample is taken by the ten largest. About this clone itself: The clone's antigen remains unknown. Nothing much larger sits one base from this clone, and base qualities are not available.

This sequence was found in a human donor with non-small cell lung cancer who had a complete response to radiotherapy plus ipilimumab. Sequencing used peripheral blood, obtained from a patient treated with radiotherapy plus ipilimumab.

The nucleotide sequence reads TGTGCCAGCTCACCGTTGGGTGGCTCTGGAAACACCATATATTTT. Its translation reads: CASSPLGGSGNTIYF. The V gene is TRBV18 and the J gene is TRBJ1-3, with the D segment identity uncertain. CDR3 length: 15 amino acids, cysteine to phenylalanine. The kept DNA is CDR3 alone, 45 bases in frame from the first base. CDR1 KGHSH and CDR2 LQKENI are derived from the germline V gene. Deletion took 3 bases off V and 0 bases off J, with a span of 9 bases between the germline ends.